The 11 T cell receptor beta chains in this list originate from one sample, sequenced in a study of T cell repertoires in cytomegalovirus infection. TCRdb ran MiXCR on the reads and lists one entry per CDR3 protein. This table holds some 800,000 distinct CDR3 sequences, less than 35% found once. What these receptors recognize is not known. The sample in question was cultured CD8+ T cells from PBMCs, obtained from culture after CMV antigen stimulation. The receptors derive from a human donor in good health (CMV status not recorded). Some clones in this sample may be carry-over from other donors' samples.

This chain connects TRBV20-1 to TRBJ1-2, with D unresolved. Germline loops: CDR1 DFQATT, CDR2 SNEGSKA (reference sequence). This CDR3 contains 15 residues. V was trimmed by 5 bases and J by 0 bases, leaving 16 bases between them. The CDR3 sequence: CSAPGGEEANYGYTF. DNA for the CDR3: TGCAGTGCTCCGGGCGGGGAGGAAGCTAACTATGGCTACACCTTC.

This chain links TRBV6-1 with TRBJ2-2; the D gene could be TRBD1 or TRBD2 (6 bases each). From germline, CDR1 is MNHNS and CDR2 SASEGT. With 4 bases removed from V and 2 bases from J, the gap between germline ends came to 17 bases. CDR3 length equals 17 residues. The CDR3, as DNA: TGTGCCAGCAGTGGCCCCTCCGGGGGCCGTAACACCGGGGAGCTGTTTTTT. This encodes CASSGPSGGRNTGELFF.

This clonotype showed up just a few times. The rearrangement links TRBV7-6 to TRBJ2-1; maybe TRBD2 (6 bases). Germline CDR1 is SGHVS and CDR2 is FNYEAQ. The CDR3 runs 16 residues. The V gene lost 6 bases and the J gene lost 0 bases, with 15 bases spanning the gap. In DNA, the CDR3 is TGTGCCAGCAGAGCCCTGGCGGGGTCCTCCTACAATGAGCAGTTCTTC. Translation: CASRALAGSSYNEQFF.

The J gene is TRBJ2-1, the V gene TRBV24-1; D unresolved. The germline CDR1 and CDR2 sequences are KGHDR and SFDVKD. This CDR3 region has 13 residues. The V end was cut by 5 bases, the J end by 2 bases, with 6 bases between. CDR3 in amino acids: CATSVRTYNEQFF. As DNA, the CDR3 is TGTGCCACCAGTGTCAGGACCTACAATGAGCAGTTCTTC.

This clonotype was recorded at least ten times. CDR3 nucleotide sequence: TGTGCCAGCAGCTTAGCGAAGGGAATAGTTAGCTATGGCTACACCTTC. Encoded protein: CASSLAKGIVSYGYTF. The J gene is TRBJ1-2, the V gene TRBV7-2, with D hard to call. The CDR3 covers 16 residues. Germline-derived CDR1 and CDR2 are SGHTA and FQGNSA. V shed 0 bases and J shed 4 bases, with 15 bases lying between them.

This clonotype was picked up a small number of times. CDR3 loop: CASSFHLVSGQPRSGANVLTF. CDR3 coding DNA: TGTGCCAGCAGTTTTCATTTGGTTAGCGGACAGCCCCGCTCTGGGGCCAACGTCCTGACTTTC. The rearrangement uses TRBV12-3 or TRBV12-4 and TRBJ2-6; D may be TRBD1 or TRBD2 (6 bases each). Trimming took off 3 bases at V and 0 bases at J, with 24 bases between the two ends. This CDR3 region has 21 residues.

V and J are TRBV9 and TRBJ1-1; D is possibly TRBD1 (5 bases). Germline loops: CDR1 SGDLS, CDR2 YYNGEE. The CDR3 totals 14 residues. V was clipped by 8 bases and J by 5 bases, with 19 bases between them. The CDR3 coding sequence is TGTGCCAGTGGAGCAGGGCATCATGGAACTGAAGCTTTCTTT. Translated, it gives CASGAGHHGTEAFF. Full variable domain (rest looked up from reference TRBV9 and TRBJ1-1): DSGVTQTPKHLITATGQRVTLRCSPRSGDLSVYWYQQSLDQGLQFLIQYYNGEERAKGNILERFSAQQFPDLHSELNLSSLELGDSALYFCASGAGHHGTEAFFGQGTRLTVV.

This clonotype has a count of ten or more. The rearrangement links TRBV7-8 to TRBJ1-6, with a weak D call TRBD1 (6 bases). The V gene's germline CDR1 is SGHVS and CDR2 FQNEAQ. The CDR3 length is 18 residues. Trimming left V 1 base short and J 2 bases short, with 15 bases between. In DNA form, the CDR3 reads TGTGCCAGCAGCTTAGGCCGGGACACCACCCCCTATAATTCACCCCTCCACTTT. It is translated as CASSLGRDTTPYNSPLHF.

This clonotype was counted between two and nine times. The chain recombines TRBV6-1 with TRBJ2-7; D is unresolved. CDR1 is MNHNS and CDR2 is SASEGT in the germline V gene. The CDR3 loop spans 10 amino acids. V shed 6 bases and J shed 6 bases, with 6 bases lying between them. CDR3 residues: CASRGSEQYV. The CDR3, as DNA: TGTGCCAGCAGGGGGTCCGAGCAGTACGTC.

The rearrangement links TRBV6-2 or TRBV6-3 to TRBJ1-5, with D unclear. V lost 7 bases and J lost 0, with 10 bases in between. This CDR3 is 14 amino acids long. Germline V lookup: CDR1 MNHEY, CDR2 SVGEGT. CDR3 in amino acids: CASTRRDSNQPQHF. CDR3 bases: TGTGCCAGCACGCGAAGAGATAGCAATCAGCCCCAGCATTTT.

Comments on this clonotype: It may be a read error: a sequence one base away is much more abundant. V usage is TRBV4-1 and J usage is TRBJ1-2; possible D gene TRBD1, 6 bases. The CDR3 is 15 residues long. The germline V gene has CDR1 MGHRA and CDR2 YSYEKL. DNA of the CDR3: TGCGCCAGCAGCCAAGGGTCAGGGGCTAACTATGGCTACTCCTTC. Translating it yields CASSQGSGANYGYSF.